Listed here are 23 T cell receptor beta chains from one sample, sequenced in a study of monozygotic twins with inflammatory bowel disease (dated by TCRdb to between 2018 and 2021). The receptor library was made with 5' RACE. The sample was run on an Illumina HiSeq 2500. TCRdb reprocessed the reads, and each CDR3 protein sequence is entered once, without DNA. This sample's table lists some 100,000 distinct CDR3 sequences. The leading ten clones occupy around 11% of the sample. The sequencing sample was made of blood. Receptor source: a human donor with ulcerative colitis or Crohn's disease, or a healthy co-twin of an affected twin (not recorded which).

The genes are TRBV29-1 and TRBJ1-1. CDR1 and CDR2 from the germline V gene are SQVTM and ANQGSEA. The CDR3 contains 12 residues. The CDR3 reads CSVEDPRTEAFF.

This CDR3 reads CASSRGLAGNTGELFF. The chain carries TRBV18 and TRBJ2-2; the TCRdb call, TRBD2, lacks DNA for checking. The CDR3 is made up of 16 amino acids. Germline V CDR1 and CDR2: KGHSH, LQKENI. Using reference TRBV18 and TRBJ2-2 for the parts outside the CDR3, the full variable domain is NAGVMQNPRHLVRRRGQEARLRCSPMKGHSHVYWYRQLPEEGLKFMVYLQKENIIDESGMPKERFSAEFPKEGPSILRIQQVVRGDSAAYFCASSRGLAGNTGELFFGEGSRLTVL.

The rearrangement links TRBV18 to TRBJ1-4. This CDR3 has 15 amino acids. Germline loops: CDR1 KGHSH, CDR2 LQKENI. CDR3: CASSPPSGRGEKLFF. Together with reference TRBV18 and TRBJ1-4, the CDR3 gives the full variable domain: NAGVMQNPRHLVRRRGQEARLRCSPMKGHSHVYWYRQLPEEGLKFMVYLQKENIIDESGMPKERFSAEFPKEGPSILRIQQVVRGDSAAYFCASSPPSGRGEKLFFGSGTQLSVL.

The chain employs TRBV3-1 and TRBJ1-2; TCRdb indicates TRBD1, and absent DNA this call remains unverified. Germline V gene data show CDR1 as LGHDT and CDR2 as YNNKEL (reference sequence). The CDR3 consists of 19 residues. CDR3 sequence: CASSQALFSGTGGFYGYTF.

The chain's CDR3 is CASTPSLRDQPQHF. This rearrangement joins TRBV9 to TRBJ1-5; TCRdb's D call of TRBD1 is untestable without DNA. The V gene's germline CDR1 is SGDLS and CDR2 YYNGEE. The CDR3 consists of 14 residues.

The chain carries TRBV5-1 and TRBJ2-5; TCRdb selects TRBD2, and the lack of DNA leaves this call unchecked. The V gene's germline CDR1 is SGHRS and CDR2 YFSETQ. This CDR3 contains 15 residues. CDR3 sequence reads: CATSGSLAGVETQYF.

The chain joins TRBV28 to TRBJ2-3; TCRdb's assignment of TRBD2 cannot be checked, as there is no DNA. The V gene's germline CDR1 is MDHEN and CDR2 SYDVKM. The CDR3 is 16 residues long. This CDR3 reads CASSLRLASPPDTQYF.

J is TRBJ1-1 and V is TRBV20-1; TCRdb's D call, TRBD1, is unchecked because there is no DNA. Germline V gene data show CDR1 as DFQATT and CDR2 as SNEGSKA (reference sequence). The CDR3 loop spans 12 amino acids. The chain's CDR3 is CSAGKGGRAAFF.

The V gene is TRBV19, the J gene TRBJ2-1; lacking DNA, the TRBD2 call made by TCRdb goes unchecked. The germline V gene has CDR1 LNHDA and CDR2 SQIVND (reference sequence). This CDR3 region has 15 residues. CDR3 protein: CASITRQGVDGEQFF.

The CDR3 sequence is CASSGKTGIPSTGELFF. This sequence joins TRBV5-1 and TRBJ2-2; TCRdb returns TRBD1, unconfirmable since there is no DNA. The CDR3 is made up of 17 amino acids. In germline, CDR1 is SGHRS, CDR2 YFSETQ.

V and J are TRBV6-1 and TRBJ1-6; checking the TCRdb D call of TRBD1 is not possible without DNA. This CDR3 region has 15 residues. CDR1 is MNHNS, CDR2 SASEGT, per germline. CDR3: CASSPSWGDNSPLHF.

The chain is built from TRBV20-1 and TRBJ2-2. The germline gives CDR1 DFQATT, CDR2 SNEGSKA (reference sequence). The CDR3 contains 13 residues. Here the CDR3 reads CSDRDGVTGELFF.

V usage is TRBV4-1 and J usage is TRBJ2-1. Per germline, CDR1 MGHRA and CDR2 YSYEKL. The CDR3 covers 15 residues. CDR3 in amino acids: CASSQRQGPYNEQFF.

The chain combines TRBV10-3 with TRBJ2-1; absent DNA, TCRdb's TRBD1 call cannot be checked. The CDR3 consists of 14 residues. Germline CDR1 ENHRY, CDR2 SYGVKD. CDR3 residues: CAIRLPRQGNEQFF.

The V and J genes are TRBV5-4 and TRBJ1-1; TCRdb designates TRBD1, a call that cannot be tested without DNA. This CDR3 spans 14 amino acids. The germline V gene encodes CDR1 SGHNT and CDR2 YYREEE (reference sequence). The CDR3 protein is CASSLDRAGTEAFF.

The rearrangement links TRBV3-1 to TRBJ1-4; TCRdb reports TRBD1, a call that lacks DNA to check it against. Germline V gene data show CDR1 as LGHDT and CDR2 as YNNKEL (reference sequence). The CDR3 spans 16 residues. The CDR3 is CASSQDLPGENEKLFF.

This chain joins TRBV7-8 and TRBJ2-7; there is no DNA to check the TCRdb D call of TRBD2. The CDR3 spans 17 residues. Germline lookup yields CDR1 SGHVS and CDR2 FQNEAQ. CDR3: CASSLVRLAGDYYEQYF.

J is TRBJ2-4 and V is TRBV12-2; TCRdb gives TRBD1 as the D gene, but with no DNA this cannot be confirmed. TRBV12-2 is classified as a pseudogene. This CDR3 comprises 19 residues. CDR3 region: CASRFPTVGQGLAKNIQYF.

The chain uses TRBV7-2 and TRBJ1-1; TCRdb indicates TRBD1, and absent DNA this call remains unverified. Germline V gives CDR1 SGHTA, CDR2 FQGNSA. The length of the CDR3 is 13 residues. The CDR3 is CASTLGRDTEAFF.

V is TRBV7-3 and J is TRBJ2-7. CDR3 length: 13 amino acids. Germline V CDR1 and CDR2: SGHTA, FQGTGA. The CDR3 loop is CASSLTQGFEQYF. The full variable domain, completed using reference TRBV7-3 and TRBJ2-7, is GAGVSQTPSNKVTEKGKYVELRCDPISGHTALYWYRQSLGQGPEFLIYFQGTGAADDSGLPNDRFFAVRPEGSVSTLKIQRTERGDSAVYLCASSLTQGFEQYFGPGTRLTVT.

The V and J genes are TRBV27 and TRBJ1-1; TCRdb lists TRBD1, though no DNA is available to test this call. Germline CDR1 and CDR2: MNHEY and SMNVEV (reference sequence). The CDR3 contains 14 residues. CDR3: CASSFRERNTEAFF.

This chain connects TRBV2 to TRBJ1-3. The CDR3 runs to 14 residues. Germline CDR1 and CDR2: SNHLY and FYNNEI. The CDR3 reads CASSLSFSGNTIYF.

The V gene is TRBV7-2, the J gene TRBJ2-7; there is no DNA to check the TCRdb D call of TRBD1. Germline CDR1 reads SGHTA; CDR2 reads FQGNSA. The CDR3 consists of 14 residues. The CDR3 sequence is CASSSPTDSYEQYF. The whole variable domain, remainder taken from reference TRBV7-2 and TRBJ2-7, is GAGVSQSPSNKVTEKGKDVELRCDPISGHTALYWYRQSLGQGLEFLIYFQGNSAPDKSGLPSDRFSAERTGGSVSTLTIQRTQQEDSAVYLCASSSPTDSYEQYFGPGTRLTVT.